Listed below are T cell receptor beta chains from one sample, sequenced in a study of response to subunit inactivated influenza vaccine. TCRdb reanalysed the RT-PCR reads using MiXCR and keeps one entry per CDR3 protein. Altogether about 650,000 distinct CDR3 sequences are present, 12% to 15% being singletons, with the ten largest covering 7.5% to 8%. This material consisted of PBMCs from blood, taken approximately 15 days before vaccination. The source of these receptors is a middle-aged man who received an inactivated influenza vaccine. The CDR3 runs from the conserved cysteine through the conserved F or W. The D gene is left open where the match is weak. Some rows have no size entry. The others give once, few or many, or a class for an expanded clone.

cdr3_aa: CASRPDRGRQETQYF
cdr3_nt: TGTGCCAGCAGGCCGGACAGGGGCCGCCAAGAGACCCAGTACTTC
v_call: TRBV7-9
d_call: TRBD1
clone_size: few
j_call: TRBJ2-5

cdr3_aa: CASSYISAPYNEQFF
cdr3_nt: TGTGCCAGCAGTTACATTAGCGCCCCGTACAATGAGCAGTTCTTC
v_call: TRBV6-5
d_call: .
clone_size: .
j_call: TRBJ2-1

cdr3_aa: CASSSYSVPNPSGANVLTF
cdr3_nt: TGTGCCAGCAGTTCGTACAGCGTACCAAACCCCTCTGGGGCCAACGTCCTGACTTTC
v_call: TRBV27
d_call: .
clone_size: few
j_call: TRBJ2-6

cdr3_aa: CASRWTSGAYEQYF
cdr3_nt: TGTGCCAGCAGATGGACTAGCGGAGCCTACGAGCAGTACTTC
v_call: TRBV12-3/TRBV12-4
d_call: TRBD2
clone_size: .
j_call: TRBJ2-7

cdr3_aa: CASSQGPSPQYF
cdr3_nt: TGTGCCAGCAGCCAAGGACCCTCACCTCAGTACTTC
v_call: TRBV12-3/TRBV12-4
d_call: .
clone_size: many
j_call: TRBJ2-7

cdr3_aa: CATSRDPGFPSGKETQYF
cdr3_nt: TGTGCCACCAGCAGAGATCCGGGGTTTCCTAGCGGGAAAGAGACCCAGTACTTC
v_call: TRBV15
d_call: TRBD2
clone_size: many
j_call: TRBJ2-5

cdr3_aa: CASSDRGQSAQPQHF
cdr3_nt: TGTGCCAGCAGTGACCGCGGACAGAGCGCTCAGCCCCAGCATTTT
v_call: TRBV6-1
d_call: .
clone_size: many
j_call: TRBJ1-5

cdr3_aa: CASRRGGVDNQPQHF
cdr3_nt: TGTGCCAGCAGACGGGGTGGAGTTGACAATCAGCCCCAGCATTTT
v_call: TRBV6-1
d_call: .
clone_size: few
j_call: TRBJ1-5

cdr3_aa: CASSRGQINSPLHF
cdr3_nt: TGTGCCAGCAGCCGAGGACAGATTAATTCACCCCTCCACTTT
v_call: TRBV7-3
d_call: .
clone_size: many
j_call: TRBJ1-6

cdr3_aa: CASSSGTGPYEQFF
cdr3_nt: TGTGCCAGCAGCTCGGGGACAGGGCCTTATGAGCAGTTCTTC
v_call: TRBV7-9
d_call: TRBD1
clone_size: .
j_call: TRBJ2-1

cdr3_aa: CASSLGGRDNEQFF
cdr3_nt: TGCGCCAGCAGCTTAGGCGGGAGGGACAATGAGCAGTTCTTC
v_call: TRBV5-1
d_call: TRBD2
clone_size: few
j_call: TRBJ2-1

cdr3_aa: CASSLGGGPDSYF
cdr3_nt: TGTGCCAGCAGCTTAGGTGGGGGGCCTGATTCGTACTTC
v_call: TRBV11-2
d_call: .
clone_size: few
j_call: TRBJ2-7

cdr3_aa: CAWSGGPRKAFF
cdr3_nt: TGTGCCTGGAGCGGTGGGCCCCGCAAAGCTTTCTTT
v_call: TRBV30
d_call: .
clone_size: few
j_call: TRBJ1-1

cdr3_aa: CASSQEDYNEQFF
cdr3_nt: TGTGCCAGCAGCCAAGAGGACTACAATGAGCAGTTCTTC
v_call: TRBV4-2
d_call: .
clone_size: many
j_call: TRBJ2-1

cdr3_aa: CASSVTDTHYF
cdr3_nt: TGTGCCAGCAGCGTCACAGATACGCATTATTTT
v_call: TRBV3-1
d_call: .
clone_size: once
j_call: TRBJ2-3

cdr3_aa: CAWSVSETQYF
cdr3_nt: TGTGCCTGGAGTGTGTCAGAGACCCAGTACTTC
v_call: TRBV30
d_call: .
clone_size: .
j_call: TRBJ2-5

cdr3_aa: CASSPGPAGSWYEQYF
cdr3_nt: TGTGCCAGCTCACCTGGCCCCGCGGGCTCATGGTACGAGCAGTACTTC
v_call: TRBV18
d_call: .
clone_size: few
j_call: TRBJ2-7

cdr3_aa: CSTKTGPLVNEQFF
cdr3_nt: TGCAGCACAAAGACAGGGCCGCTAGTCAATGAGCAGTTCTTC
v_call: TRBV29-1
d_call: TRBD1
clone_size: few
j_call: TRBJ2-1

cdr3_aa: CASRLAGPTDTQYF
cdr3_nt: TGTGCCAGCAGACTAGCGGGGCCCACAGATACGCAGTATTTT
v_call: TRBV7-2
d_call: TRBD2
clone_size: few
j_call: TRBJ2-3

cdr3_aa: CASSQLSGVYGYTF
cdr3_nt: TGTGCCAGCAGCCAACTCTCAGGGGTCTATGGCTACACCTTC
v_call: TRBV5-6
d_call: .
clone_size: few
j_call: TRBJ1-2

cdr3_aa: CASSTLQGRMIVQYF
cdr3_nt: TGTGCCAGCAGCACGCTACAGGGGAGGATGATAGTCCAGTACTTC
v_call: TRBV7-2
d_call: .
clone_size: .
j_call: TRBJ2-5

cdr3_aa: CASSLGRETGQYF
cdr3_nt: TGTGCCAGCAGCTTAGGGCGGGAAACGGGGCAGTACTTC
v_call: TRBV7-9
d_call: .
clone_size: .
j_call: TRBJ2-7

cdr3_aa: CASSEAAGTIPGELFF
cdr3_nt: TGTGCCAGCAGTGAAGCGGCGGGGACTATCCCCGGGGAGCTGTTTTTT
v_call: TRBV2
d_call: TRBD2
clone_size: few
j_call: TRBJ2-2

cdr3_aa: CASSQGTRDQETQYF
cdr3_nt: TGTGCCAGCAGCCAAGGGACTAGAGATCAAGAGACCCAGTACTTC
v_call: TRBV4-2
d_call: TRBD2
clone_size: many
j_call: TRBJ2-5

cdr3_aa: CASTPRVDYGYTF
cdr3_nt: TGTGCCAGCACCCCAAGGGTCGACTATGGCTACACCTTC
v_call: TRBV28
d_call: .
clone_size: .
j_call: TRBJ1-2

cdr3_aa: CASSLGARDGAYEQYF
cdr3_nt: TGTGCCAGCAGCTTAGGGGCCCGGGACGGAGCCTACGAGCAGTACTTC
v_call: TRBV7-9
d_call: .
clone_size: many
j_call: TRBJ2-7